These 7 T cell receptor beta chains were all obtained from the same sample, sequenced in a study of OX40 agonist ivuxolimab in advanced cancers. TCRdb's copy holds only in-frame clones and misses some; the assay was immunoSEQ multiplex PCR. The sample has approximately 38,000 clones; 87% are singletons. Sequenced here: CD4+ or CD8+ T cells sorted from blood, sampled in a trial of the OX40 agonist ivuxolimab. The receptors stem from an adult with an advanced solid tumor such as melanoma, head and neck, liver or kidney cancer.

This clone was seen just once. The rearrangement uses TRBV6-6 and TRBJ2-7; TRBD1 matches 11 bases. The CDR3 length is 14 residues. Germline lookup yields CDR1 MNHNY and CDR2 SVGAGI (reference sequence). Trimming removed 7 bases from V and 5 bases from J; junction bases left unmatched: 7. The CDR3 here is CASTQGQGENEQYF. CDR3 sequence (DNA): TGTGCCAGCACCCAGGGACAGGGGGAGAACGAGCAGTACTTC.

The V gene is TRBV19, the J gene TRBJ2-7; TRBD2 agrees at 12 bases. V lost 3 bases, J lost 4 bases, and 4 bases stayed unmatched. This CDR3 region has 15 residues. The germline V gene has CDR1 LNHDA and CDR2 SQIVND (reference sequence). The CDR3 here is CASSIPLAGGYEQYF. The CDR3 DNA follows: TGTGCCAGTAGTATCCCACTAGCGGGAGGTTACGAGCAGTACTTC.

J is TRBJ2-3 and V is TRBV18; 9 nucleotides agree with TRBD2. The CDR3 totals 14 residues. The ends lost 3 bases at V and 3 bases at J; junction bases unmatched: 1. The germline CDR1 and CDR2 sequences are KGHSH and LQKENI. CDR3 loop: CASSPSGRTDTQYF. In nucleotides, the CDR3 is TGTGCCAGCTCACCTAGCGGGAGAACAGATACGCAGTATTTT.

This clone showed up just once. The chain has TRBV18 and TRBJ1-3; unclear D gene. The CDR3 is 15 residues long. CDR1 and CDR2 from the germline V gene are KGHSH and LQKENI. V was shortened by 2 bases and J by 0 bases, with 8 bases between the two germline ends. CDR3 bases: TGTGCCAGCTCACCATCCTTGGGCTCTGGAAACACCATATATTTT. Protein sequence: CASSPSLGSGNTIYF.

The chain carries TRBV29-1 and TRBJ2-1; D may be TRBD2 (6 bases). Germline V gene sequence: CDR1 SQVTM, CDR2 ANQGSEA. The germline V and J ends were trimmed by 2 bases and 7 bases, with 15 bases remaining between them. The CDR3 length is 14 residues. As DNA, the CDR3 is TGCAGCGTTGAATCGACTAGTTACGAAAATGAGCAGTTCTTC. Translation gives CSVESTSYENEQFF.

The V call is TRBV6-4, the J call TRBJ1-6; no reliable D call. The CDR3 totals 15 residues. V lost 7 bases and J lost 4, with 14 bases in between. The germline gives CDR1 MRHNA, CDR2 SNTAGT. This chain's CDR3 is CASTLQTPYNSPLHF. CDR3 bases: TGTGCCAGCACTCTACAGACGCCGTATAATTCACCCCTCCACTTT.

The chain recombines TRBV30 with TRBJ1-2, with D tentatively TRBD1 (5 bases). The CDR3 has 13 residues. Trimming cost V 1 base and J 8 bases, with 14 bases left between them. The germline CDR1 and CDR2 sequences are GTSNPN and SVGIG (reference sequence). The CDR3 DNA reads as TGTGCCTGGAGTGGCGCTGGGGGAGCGGGCTACACCTTC. Translating gives CAWSGAGGAGYTF. Using reference TRBV30 and TRBJ1-2 for the parts outside the CDR3, the full variable domain is SQTIHQWPATLVQPVGSPLSLECTVEGTSNPNLYWYRQAAGRGLQLLFYSVGIGQISSEVPQNLSASRPQDRQFILSSKKLLLSDSGFYLCAWSGAGGAGYTFGSGTRLTVV.